This T cell receptor beta chain derives from a study of cytomegalovirus exposure and HLA in healthy donors. Study as a whole: It was reported in a later analysis that the 90 to 150 validation repertoires used the same platform as the 550 to 800 first-cohort repertoires. Notes on the study in general: Investigators reported under 200 TCR beta chains as tied to cytomegalovirus. That first-cohort TCR clusters tended to co-occur in the roughly 130 validation repertoires was found in a later analysis.

Germline V gene data show CDR1 as SGHTA and CDR2 as FQGTGA. Trimming removed 0 bases from V and 5 bases from J, with 13 bases in between. The CDR3 runs 15 residues. Data came from immunoSEQ multiplex PCR; TCRdb stores just in-frame clones and leaves some out. The repertoire has 55,000 to 80,000 clones, around 93% of them found once; the top ten carry more than 6.5%. A note on this clone: Its antigen is as yet unknown.

The chain has TRBV7-3 and TRBJ1-2; no clear D. This clonotype was sampled from a woman between 18 and 29 years old in good health and CMV-seropositive. Sequencing input: PBMCs. DNA of the CDR3: TGTGCCAGCAGCTTAACGCTGGCCGGGGAGTATGGCTACACCTTC. This codes for CASSLTLAGEYGYTF. Filled out from reference TRBV7-3 and TRBJ1-2, the complete variable domain reads GAGVSQTPSNKVTEKGKYVELRCDPISGHTALYWYRQSLGQGPEFLIYFQGTGAADDSGLPNDRFFAVRPEGSVSTLKIQRTERGDSAVYLCASSLTLAGEYGYTFGSGTRLTVV.